The present entry profiles one T cell receptor (beta chain) with its context. 13 Jbeta primers and 60 Vbeta primers were used for the PCR. Only in-frame clones appear in the TCRdb table, and some are missing; sequencing was by immunoSEQ multiplex PCR. Recorded for this sample: 200,000 or so clones. These data belong to a study of cytomegalovirus exposure and HLA in healthy donors. Study-level information: A preliminary data release comprised 70 million to 95 million unique TCRs obtained from HLA-typed donors.

CDR1 is MDHEN and CDR2 is SYDVKM in the germline V gene. Trimming pared 6 bases from V and 4 bases from J, leaving 10 bases between. The CDR3 is 12 residues long. Sequenced sample: PBMCs. This TCR derives from a boy aged 5-17 years in good health and CMV-seronegative. J is TRBJ2-7 and V is TRBV28; D is ambiguous. CDR3 sequence: CASSPSRYEQYF. CDR3 DNA: TGTGCCAGCAGCCCATCCAGGTACGAGCAGTACTTC.